This T cell receptor beta chain was sequenced for a study of PD-1 blockade in classical Hodgkin lymphoma. Comments on this clone: Its target is unknown.

General study results and limits: Patients starting nivolumab under 1 year after ASCT were excluded. Reports described newly diagnosed patients as having lower baseline TCR diversity than healthy donors. Complete responders had baseline diversity similar to newly diagnosed patients.

The CDR3 has 14 amino acids. V was pared by 4 bases and J by 4 bases, with 12 bases between. Germline assignment: CDR1 SGHRS and CDR2 YFSETQ. Method: immunoSEQ multiplex PCR; TCRdb's copy keeps in-frame clones and lacks some. The repertoire holds roughly 70,000 clones, with about two thirds as singletons. There was relapse after autologous stem cell transplantation in every patient, and there was variation in brentuximab vedotin exposure. The chain joins TRBV5-1 to TRBJ1-3; D may be TRBD1 (5 bases). The origin of this receptor is a human donor with classical Hodgkin lymphoma. Sequenced here: peripheral blood mononuclear cells (PBMCs), sampled before the second cycle of nivolumab. CDR3 sequence: CASSREGVGNTIYF. The CDR3 DNA sequence: TGCGCCAGCAGCAGGGAAGGGGTCGGAAACACCATATATTTT. Combining the CDR3 with reference TRBV5-1 and TRBJ1-3 gives the whole variable domain KAGVTQTPRYLIKTRGQQVTLSCSPISGHRSVSWYQQTPGQGLQFLFEYFSETQRNKGNFPGRFSGRQFSNSRSEMNVSTLELGDSALYLCASSREGVGNTIYFGEGSWLTVV.